A single sample is the source of the 14 T cell receptor beta chains below, sequenced in a study of T-cell memory formation after mild COVID-19. MiXCR, applied by TCRdb to the 5' RACE reads, yields one record per CDR3 protein. The profile shows 550,000 to 650,000 distinct CDR3 sequences, around 16% of them singletons. Sample: PBMCs or a T cell subset sorted from them (not recorded which). The receptors here all came from an adult woman who had mild COVID-19 (a few samples of this study predate the infection). Cell type and time point are not known.

The chain combines TRBV20-1 with TRBJ1-1, with 11 positions matching TRBD1. After removal of 4 bases from V and 0 bases from J, the junction contained 4 bases not matched to a gene. The CDR3 runs 15 residues. The germline gives CDR1 DFQATT, CDR2 SNEGSKA (reference sequence). Written as DNA, the CDR3 is TGCAGTGCTAAGGGACAGGGGGTGATGAACACTGAAGCTTTCTTT. Translating gives CSAKGQGVMNTEAFF.

This clonotype was seen only a few times. This chain connects TRBV12-3 or TRBV12-4 to TRBJ1-4, with 10 positions matching TRBD1. J was trimmed by 0 bases and V by 1 base; bases with no gene match: 8. The CDR3 spans 19 residues. The CDR3 nucleotides are TGTGCCAGCAGTTTAGTTTCCGGGACAGGGGCATCAACTAATGAAAAACTGTTTTTT. This gives the protein CASSLVSGTGASTNEKLFF.

This rearrangement joins TRBV12-3 or TRBV12-4 to TRBJ1-1, with 9 bases matching TRBD1. The CDR3 contains 16 residues. V lost 4 bases and J lost 2; bases outside the gene matches: 8. The CDR3 DNA is TGTGCCAGCAGTTCTCAACCGGGACAGGGCAACACTGAAGCTTTCTTT. It yields the protein CASSSQPGQGNTEAFF.

The chain has TRBV19 and TRBJ1-5; D is undetermined. V was shortened by 9 bases and J by 0 bases, with 15 bases between the two germline ends. The length of the CDR3 is 15 residues. Germline-derived CDR1 and CDR2 are LNHDA and SQIVND (reference sequence). The CDR3 DNA sequence: TGTGCCAGCGGAGTTCCGAAATTTAGCAATCAGCCCCAGCATTTT. Translation: CASGVPKFSNQPQHF.

The J gene is TRBJ2-2, the V gene TRBV19; TRBD1 or TRBD2 may be the D gene (5 bases each). V was pared by 11 bases and J by 6 bases, with 13 bases between. Germline loops: CDR1 LNHDA, CDR2 SQIVND (reference sequence). The CDR3 has 12 amino acids. The DNA for the CDR3 is TGTGCCGCTCTCGGGGCCGCCGGGGAGCTGTTTTTT. Protein product: CAALGAAGELFF.

This clonotype occurred a few times. The rearrangement uses TRBV2 and TRBJ2-7, with D possibly TRBD1 on 5 matching bases. In germline, CDR1 is SNHLY, CDR2 FYNNEI. Trimming removed 11 bases from V and 1 base from J, with 18 bases in between. This CDR3 comprises 14 residues. CDR3 in amino acids: CADHPQASSYEQYF. The CDR3 coding sequence is TGTGCCGACCACCCACAGGCTTCTTCCTACGAGCAGTACTTC.

The rearrangement links TRBV12-3 or TRBV12-4 to TRBJ2-3; D gene unclear. The ends were cut back, 6 bases at V and 7 bases at J, with 8 bases in the middle. The CDR3 extends over 11 amino acids. CDR3: CASSGSHTQYF. The CDR3, as DNA: TGTGCCAGCAGCGGCAGTCATACGCAGTATTTT.

This clonotype was seen more than once but under ten times. The chain combines TRBV6-6 with TRBJ2-5; 10 nucleotides match TRBD2. The germline gives CDR1 MNHNY, CDR2 SVGAGI (reference sequence). V lost 2 bases, J lost 1 base, and 4 bases stayed unmatched. The CDR3 sequence is 16 residues long. The CDR3 sequence is CASSYRTSGFQETQYF. The CDR3 DNA sequence: TGTGCCAGCAGTTACCGGACTAGCGGATTCCAAGAGACCCAGTACTTC.

The table lists this clonotype with a few counts. The chain carries TRBV6-6 and TRBJ1-5, with D maybe TRBD1 (5 bases). Trimming took off 0 bases at V and 9 bases at J, with 18 bases between the two ends. CDR1 is MNHNY and CDR2 is SVGAGI in the germline V gene (reference sequence). The CDR3 extends over 16 amino acids. Written as DNA, the CDR3 is TGTGCCAGCAGTTACTCCTCGGGAGGGGCCGTCAGGCCCCAGCATTTT. As protein: CASSYSSGGAVRPQHF.

The chain employs TRBV23-1 and TRBJ1-5, with TRBD1 matching over 9 bases. TRBV23-1 is annotated as an ORF whose role is uncertain. The CDR3 consists of 19 residues. The J segment lost 1 base and the V segment lost 2 bases, leaving 12 bases of the junction unmatched. As DNA, the CDR3 is TGCGCCAGCAGTCAAGTTCGAGACAGGGGGTACTCGAGCAATCAGCCCCAGCATTTT. Translation gives CASSQVRDRGYSSNQPQHF.

This clonotype was picked up a small number of times. The chain employs TRBV4-1 and TRBJ1-4; D is undetermined. CDR3 size: 15 residues. The V and J ends lost 1 base and 3 bases respectively, with 9 bases between them. Germline lookup yields CDR1 MGHRA and CDR2 YSYEKL. CDR3 in DNA: TGCGCCAGCAGCCAAGTGGCAGGTTCTAATGAAAAACTGTTTTTT. It encodes CASSQVAGSNEKLFF.

This clonotype occurred many times. The chain carries TRBV12-3 or TRBV12-4 and TRBJ2-1, with D possibly matching TRBD1 (6 bases). The CDR3 consists of 11 residues. The germline V and J ends were trimmed by 5 bases and 9 bases, with 8 bases remaining between them. CDR3 protein: CASSRGSEQFF. The CDR3 DNA is TGTGCCAGCAGTAGGGGGAGTGAGCAGTTCTTC.

The chain carries TRBV6-1 and TRBJ1-1; TRBD1 might be the D (5 bases). Trimming removed 0 bases at V and 2 bases at J, with 10 bases between. CDR1 is MNHNS and CDR2 is SASEGT in the germline V gene. The CDR3 length is 15 residues. CDR3 nucleotides: TGTGCCAGCAGTGAAGCGCTTCGGGGCAACACTGAAGCTTTCTTT. Protein sequence: CASSEALRGNTEAFF.

This sequence joins TRBV12-3 or TRBV12-4 and TRBJ1-2, with D possibly TRBD1 on 5 matching bases. The V and J ends lost 7 bases and 7 bases respectively, with 10 bases between them. This CDR3 contains 11 residues. This CDR3 is CASMARAGYTF. Written as DNA, the CDR3 is TGTGCCAGCATGGCCAGGGCTGGCTACACCTTC.